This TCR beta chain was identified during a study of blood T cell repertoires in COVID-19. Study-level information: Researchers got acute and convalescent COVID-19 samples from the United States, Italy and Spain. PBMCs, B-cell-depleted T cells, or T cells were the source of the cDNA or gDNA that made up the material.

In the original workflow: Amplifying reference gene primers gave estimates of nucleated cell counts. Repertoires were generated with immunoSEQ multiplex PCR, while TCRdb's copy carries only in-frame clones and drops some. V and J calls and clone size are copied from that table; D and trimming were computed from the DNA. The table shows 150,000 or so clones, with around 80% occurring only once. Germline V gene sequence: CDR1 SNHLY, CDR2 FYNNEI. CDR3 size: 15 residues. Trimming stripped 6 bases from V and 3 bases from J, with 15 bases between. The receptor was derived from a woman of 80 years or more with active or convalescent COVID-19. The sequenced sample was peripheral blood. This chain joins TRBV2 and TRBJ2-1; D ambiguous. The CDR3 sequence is CASRVELASYNEQFF. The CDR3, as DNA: TGTGCCAGCAGGGTCGAATTAGCCAGCTACAATGAGCAGTTCTTC.